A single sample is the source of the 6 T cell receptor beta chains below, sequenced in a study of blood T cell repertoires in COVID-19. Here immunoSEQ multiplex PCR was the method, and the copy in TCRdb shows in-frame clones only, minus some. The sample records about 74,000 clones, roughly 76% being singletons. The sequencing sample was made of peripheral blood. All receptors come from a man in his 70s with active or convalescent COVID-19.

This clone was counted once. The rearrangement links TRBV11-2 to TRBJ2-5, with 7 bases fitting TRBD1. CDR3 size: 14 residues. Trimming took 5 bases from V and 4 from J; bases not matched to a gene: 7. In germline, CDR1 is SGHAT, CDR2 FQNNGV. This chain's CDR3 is CASSLGTDPETQYF. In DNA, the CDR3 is TGTGCCAGCAGCCTAGGGACAGACCCAGAGACCCAGTACTTC. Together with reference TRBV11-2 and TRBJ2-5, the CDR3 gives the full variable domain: EAGVAQSPRYKIIEKRQSVAFWCNPISGHATLYWYQQILGQGPKLLIQFQNNGVVDDSQLPKDRFSAERLKGVDSTLKIQPAKLEDSAVYLCASSLGTDPETQYFGPGTRLLVL.

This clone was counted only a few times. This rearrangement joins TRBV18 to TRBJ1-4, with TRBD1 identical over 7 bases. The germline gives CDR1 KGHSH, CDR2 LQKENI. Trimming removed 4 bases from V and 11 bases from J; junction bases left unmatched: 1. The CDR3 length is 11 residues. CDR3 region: CASSQQGKLFF. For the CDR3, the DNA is TGTGCCAGCTCACAACAGGGGAAACTGTTTTTT.

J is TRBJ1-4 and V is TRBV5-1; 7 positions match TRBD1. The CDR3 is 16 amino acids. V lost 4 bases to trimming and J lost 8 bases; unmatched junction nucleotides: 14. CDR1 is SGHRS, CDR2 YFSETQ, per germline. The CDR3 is CASSQGTVALREKLFF. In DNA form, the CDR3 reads TGCGCCAGCAGCCAGGGGACAGTCGCTCTTAGGGAAAAACTGTTTTTT.

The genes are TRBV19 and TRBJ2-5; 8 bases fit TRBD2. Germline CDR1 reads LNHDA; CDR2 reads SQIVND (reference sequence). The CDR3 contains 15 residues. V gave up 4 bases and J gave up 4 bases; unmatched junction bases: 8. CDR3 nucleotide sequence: TGTGCCAGTAGTAATTCGGGGGGGGTTATAGAGACCCAGTACTTC. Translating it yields CASSNSGGVIETQYF.

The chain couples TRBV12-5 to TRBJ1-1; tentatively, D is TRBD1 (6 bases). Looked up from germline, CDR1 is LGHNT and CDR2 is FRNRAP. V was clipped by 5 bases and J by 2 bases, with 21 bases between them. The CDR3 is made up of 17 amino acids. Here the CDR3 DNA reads TGTGCTAGTGGTCCCACTGGGGGGGCCGGGATCAACACTGAAGCTTTCTTT. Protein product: CASGPTGGAGINTEAFF.

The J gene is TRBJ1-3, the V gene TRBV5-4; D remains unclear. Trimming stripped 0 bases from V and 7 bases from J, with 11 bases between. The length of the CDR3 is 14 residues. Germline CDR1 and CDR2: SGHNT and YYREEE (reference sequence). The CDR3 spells CASSLVGVRNTIYF. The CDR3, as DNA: TGTGCCAGCAGCTTGGTCGGGGTGCGCAACACCATATATTTT. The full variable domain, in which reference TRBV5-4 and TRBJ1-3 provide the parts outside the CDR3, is ETGVTQSPTHLIKTRGQQVTLRCSSQSGHNTVSWYQQALGQGPQFIFQYYREEENGRGNFPPRFSGLQFPNYSSELNVNALELDDSALYLCASSLVGVRNTIYFGEGSWLTVV.